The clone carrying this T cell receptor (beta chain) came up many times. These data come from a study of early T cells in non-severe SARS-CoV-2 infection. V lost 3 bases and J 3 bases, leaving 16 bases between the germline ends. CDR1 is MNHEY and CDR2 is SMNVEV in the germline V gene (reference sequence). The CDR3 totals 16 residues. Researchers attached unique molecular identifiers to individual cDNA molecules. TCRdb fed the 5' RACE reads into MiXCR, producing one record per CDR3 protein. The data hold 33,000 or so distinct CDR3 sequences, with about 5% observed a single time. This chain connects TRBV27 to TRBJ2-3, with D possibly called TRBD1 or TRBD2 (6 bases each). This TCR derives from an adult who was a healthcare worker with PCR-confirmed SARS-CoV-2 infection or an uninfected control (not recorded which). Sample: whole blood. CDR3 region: CASSFAGTLGTDTQYF. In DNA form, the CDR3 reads TGTGCCAGCAGTTTCGCGGGGACACTAGGTACAGATACGCAGTATTTT.